The 6 T cell receptor beta chains below all came from one sample that was sequenced in a study of blood T cell repertoires in COVID-19. This table comes from immunoSEQ multiplex PCR, and its TCRdb copy is limited to in-frame clones, with some not included. The table has about 400,000 clones, 65% to 90% seen once. Sequenced material: peripheral blood. These TCRs come from a woman aged 55-70 years with COVID-19, enrolled during active disease.

J is TRBJ1-1 and V is TRBV7-2, with a weak D call TRBD1 (6 bases). Germline V gene lookup returns CDR1 SGHTA and CDR2 FQGNSA. V lost 3 bases, J lost 6 bases, and 11 bases lay in between. CDR3 length: 13 residues. CDR3 sequence (DNA): TGTGCCAGCAGCTTTGTACAGGGTTCTGAAGCTTTCTTT. The encoded protein is CASSFVQGSEAFF.

This chain links TRBV19 with TRBJ2-1; TRBD2 agrees at 12 bases. CDR1 is LNHDA, CDR2 SQIVND, per germline (reference sequence). The V and J ends lost 2 bases and 7 bases, in that order; junction bases with no gene match: 3. CDR3 size: 15 residues. The CDR3 DNA is TGTGCCAGTAGTATACTAGCGGGGGGGCATAATGAGCAGTTCTTC. Translated, it gives CASSILAGGHNEQFF.

This clone was seen just once. The J gene is TRBJ1-2, the V gene TRBV7-3; the D gene is possibly TRBD1 (5 bases). Between the trimmed V and J ends, which lost 1 base and 4 bases, there was a span of 16 bases. CDR1 is SGHTA, CDR2 FQGTGA, per germline. This CDR3 comprises 16 residues. The CDR3 DNA reads TGTGCCAGCAGCTTAAACCCGGGGGACGGAATCTATGGCTACACCTTC. The encoded protein is CASSLNPGDGIYGYTF.

V and J are TRBV6-6 and TRBJ2-6; 7 positions agree with TRBD1. CDR1 is MNHNY and CDR2 is SVGAGI in the germline V gene (reference sequence). This CDR3 comprises 16 residues. J lost 4 bases, V lost 5 bases, and 8 bases had no gene match. CDR3 residues: CASSHDRAPGANVLTF. The CDR3 DNA follows: TGTGCCAGCAGTCACGACAGGGCTCCCGGGGCCAACGTCCTGACTTTC.

The chain employs TRBV4-2 and TRBJ2-1, with 7 nucleotides matching TRBD1. Germline values: CDR1 LGHNA, CDR2 YNFKEQ. This CDR3 spans 15 amino acids. After removal of 0 bases from V and 3 bases from J, the junction contained 2 bases not matched to a gene. Here the CDR3 reads CASSQEPGGYNEQFF. The CDR3 DNA follows: TGTGCCAGCAGCCAAGAACCAGGGGGCTACAATGAGCAGTTCTTC.

This clone has more than one count but fewer than ten. The chain uses TRBV2 and TRBJ1-4; tentative D call: TRBD1 (5 bases). The V end was cut by 8 bases, the J end by 7 bases, with 11 bases between. CDR1 is SNHLY and CDR2 is FYNNEI in the germline V gene. CDR3 length: 12 amino acids. CDR3 residues: CASGALGEKLFF. CDR3 nucleotide sequence: TGTGCCAGCGGGGCTTTGGGTGAAAAACTGTTTTTT.